This TCR beta chain was sequenced in a study of blood T cell repertoires in COVID-19. Study at large: PBMCs, B-cell-depleted T cells, or T cells provided the cDNA or gDNA that made up the material.

Authors' data handling: The authors estimated nucleated cell counts from reference gene primer amplification. Some clones are missing from TCRdb's copy, which holds only in-frame ones; the method was immunoSEQ multiplex PCR. Clonal size and the V and J genes are those of that table, whereas D and trimming came from the DNA. The data contain fewer than 40,000 clones, roughly 85% of them singletons. This CDR3 is built from 16 residues. Between the trimmed V and J ends, which lost 1 base and 2 bases, there was a span of 12 bases. The germline V gene has CDR1 SGHTA and CDR2 FQGNSA. The chain uses TRBV7-2 and TRBJ2-1, with D possibly TRBD2 on 5 matching bases. The receptor comes from a human donor in a cohort sampled during active COVID-19. The sequencing sample was made of peripheral blood. The CDR3 DNA sequence: TGTGCCAGCAGCTTAGAAATACTAGTAACCTACAATGAGCAGTTCTTC. Amino acids: CASSLEILVTYNEQFF.